Each of the 21 T cell receptor beta chains below was sequenced from the same sample in a study of cytomegalovirus exposure and HLA in healthy donors. The assay was immunoSEQ multiplex PCR, and TCRdb's table has in-frame clones only and misses some. Among roughly 250,000 clones, about 90% were seen once, and the ten largest hold 0.95% to 1.5%. Specimen: PBMCs. These receptors came from a woman in her 30s in good health and CMV-seropositive.

The chain has TRBV28 and TRBJ2-3, with 10 bases matching TRBD1. The length of the CDR3 is 15 residues. After removal of 5 bases from V and 8 bases from J, the junction contained 10 bases not matched to a gene. Germline CDR1 reads MDHEN; CDR2 reads SYDVKM. The chain's CDR3 is CASSIGTGEGFTQYF. In DNA, the CDR3 is TGTGCCAGCAGTATCGGGACAGGGGAGGGGTTTACGCAGTATTTT.

The V and J genes are TRBV18 and TRBJ1-4, with D tentatively TRBD1 (6 bases). This CDR3 comprises 14 residues. V lost 5 bases, J lost 5 bases, and 12 bases lay in between. From germline, CDR1 is KGHSH and CDR2 LQKENI. For the CDR3, the DNA is TGTGCCAGCTCAGAACAGGGTGCCAATGAAAAACTGTTTTTT. Translation gives CASSEQGANEKLFF.

The chain combines TRBV6-1 with TRBJ2-5; TRBD2 matches at 10 bases. Germline lookup yields CDR1 MNHNS and CDR2 SASEGT. Unmatched junction bases numbered 6, after V lost 0 bases and J lost 2 bases. The CDR3 loop spans 17 amino acids. CDR3 in DNA: TGTGCCAGCAGTGAAGCACTAGCGGGAAGCCTACAAGAGACCCAGTACTTC. It is translated as CASSEALAGSLQETQYF.

This clone has a single count. V and J are TRBV27 and TRBJ2-2; D is perhaps TRBD1 (6 bases). Trimming removed 5 bases from V and 7 bases from J, with 14 bases in between. This CDR3 comprises 14 residues. The germline CDR1 and CDR2 sequences are MNHEY and SMNVEV (reference sequence). The CDR3, as DNA: TGTGCCAGCAGTGCCATGAGGGGGTACGGGGAGCTGTTTTTT. Protein product: CASSAMRGYGELFF.

This chain connects TRBV29-1 to TRBJ2-3; no reliable D call. The germline V and J ends were trimmed by 2 bases and 6 bases, with 6 bases remaining between them. Germline lookup yields CDR1 SQVTM and CDR2 ANQGSEA. This CDR3 is built from 11 residues. CDR3: CSVESGDTQYF. The CDR3 region has the DNA TGCAGCGTTGAATCAGGCGATACGCAGTATTTT.

The chain is built from TRBV19 and TRBJ2-7, with TRBD2 as a possible D gene (5 bases). The CDR3 runs 15 residues. The V end was cut by 2 bases, the J end by 2 bases, with 13 bases between. Germline CDR1 reads LNHDA; CDR2 reads SQIVND (reference sequence). CDR3 DNA: TGTGCCAGTAGTATAAGGGCAGGAGGCCCCTACGAGCAGTACTTC. This codes for CASSIRAGGPYEQYF.

This clone came up once. The chain employs TRBV7-8 and TRBJ2-7, with D uncertain. V lost 5 bases to trimming and J lost 2 bases, with 7 bases between them. CDR3 size: 12 residues. Germline CDR1 and CDR2: SGHVS and FQNEAQ. The CDR3 region has the DNA TGTGCCAGCAGCCCAACTGCCTACGAGCAGTACTTC. This translates into CASSPTAYEQYF.

This clone came up once. The rearrangement uses TRBV5-1 and TRBJ1-1; TRBD1 matches 8 bases. The CDR3 sequence is 15 residues long. V shed 6 bases and J 3 bases; nucleotides not matched to a gene: 10. Germline lookup yields CDR1 SGHRS and CDR2 YFSETQ. In DNA, the CDR3 is TGCGCCAGCACCTTAACAGGGGGACTCGACACTGAAGCTTTCTTT. This translates into CASTLTGGLDTEAFF.

The table lists this clone with a count of one. This chain links TRBV28 with TRBJ2-7; 11 nucleotides match TRBD2. Germline V lookup: CDR1 MDHEN, CDR2 SYDVKM. CDR3 length equals 13 residues. Trimming at V came to 11 bases and at J to 4 bases, leaving 7 bases not matched to a gene. The CDR3 spells CAARSGRVYEQYF. CDR3 nucleotide sequence: TGTGCCGCGCGTAGCGGGAGGGTGTACGAGCAGTACTTC.

The rearrangement links TRBV29-1 to TRBJ2-1; 14 bases align to TRBD2. Germline V CDR1 and CDR2: SQVTM, ANQGSEA. The CDR3 spans 16 residues. Losses at the gene ends were 1 base for V and 14 bases for J; bases not matched to a gene: 13. In DNA form, the CDR3 reads TGCAGCGTTGAAGGACAGGAGGGACTAGCGGGAGTAGCAGAGTTCTTC. Amino acids: CSVEGQEGLAGVAEFF.

This rearrangement joins TRBV15 to TRBJ2-7; 8 nucleotides match TRBD2. The CDR3 length is 14 residues. Looked up from germline, CDR1 is LNHNV and CDR2 is YYDKDF (reference sequence). The ends lost 4 bases at V and 2 bases at J; junction bases unmatched: 4. CDR3 sequence: CATSNRAGAYEQYF. CDR3 coding DNA: TGTGCCACCAGCAATCGAGCGGGAGCCTACGAGCAGTACTTC.

The V call is TRBV6-5, the J call TRBJ1-2; D unclear. Trimming stripped 2 bases from V and 6 bases from J, with 13 bases between. CDR3 length: 14 amino acids. Germline-derived CDR1 and CDR2 are MNHEY and SVGAGI. The CDR3 nucleotides are TGTGCCAGCAGTTACGACGCGGTACCGAATGGCTACACCTTC. As protein: CASSYDAVPNGYTF.

V gene TRBV5-4 combines with J gene TRBJ2-7, with TRBD2 as a possible D gene (5 bases). Trimming took 0 bases from V and 0 from J, leaving 16 bases between them. The CDR3 length is 17 residues. CDR1 and CDR2 from the germline V gene are SGHNT and YYREEE (reference sequence). The CDR3 loop is CASSLAGGSLASYEQYF. In DNA, the CDR3 is TGTGCCAGCAGCTTGGCTGGAGGCAGCCTAGCCTCCTACGAGCAGTACTTC. The variable domain in full, completed from reference TRBV5-4 and TRBJ2-7, reads ETGVTQSPTHLIKTRGQQVTLRCSSQSGHNTVSWYQQALGQGPQFIFQYYREEENGRGNFPPRFSGLQFPNYSSELNVNALELDDSALYLCASSLAGGSLASYEQYFGPGTRLTVT.

This clone has just one count. CDR3: CSVLENEQFF. The DNA for the CDR3 is TGCAGCGTGCTAGAGAATGAGCAGTTCTTC. The rearrangement joins TRBV29-1 to TRBJ2-1; D unclear. The length of the CDR3 is 10 residues. CDR1 is SQVTM and CDR2 is ANQGSEA in the germline V gene. The germline V and J ends were trimmed by 6 bases and 7 bases, with 7 bases remaining between them.

The rearrangement joins TRBV29-1 to TRBJ2-7; D might be TRBD2 (7 bases). V was cut by 7 bases and J by 3 bases, with 16 bases left in between. Germline V gene data show CDR1 as SQVTM and CDR2 as ANQGSEA. The CDR3 has 13 amino acids. CDR3 region: CSGQGGESYEQYF. CDR3 bases: TGCAGCGGCCAAGGGGGGGAGAGCTACGAGCAGTACTTC.

The rearrangement uses TRBV6-6 and TRBJ1-1, with 9 bases lining up with TRBD1. This CDR3 has 13 amino acids. Trimming took 6 bases from V and 8 from J; bases not matched to a gene: 7. Germline V gives CDR1 MNHNY, CDR2 SVGAGI (reference sequence). This CDR3 is CASREGTGSEAFF. The CDR3 nucleotides are TGTGCCAGCAGAGAAGGGACAGGGTCGGAAGCTTTCTTT.

Worth noting for this clone: Other nucleotide sequences in the sample specify the same CDR3. This chain uses TRBV5-1 with TRBJ2-1; D might be TRBD2 (5 bases). CDR1 is SGHRS and CDR2 is YFSETQ in the germline V gene. The CDR3 is made up of 16 amino acids. With 0 bases removed from V and 0 bases from J, the gap between germline ends came to 10 bases. CDR3 region: CASSLGPGSSYNEQFF. In DNA, the CDR3 is TGCGCCAGCAGCTTGGGGCCGGGGAGCTCCTACAATGAGCAGTTCTTC.

The rearrangement joins TRBV28 to TRBJ1-2, with D possibly TRBD1 on 5 matching bases. Germline V gives CDR1 MDHEN, CDR2 SYDVKM. The length of the CDR3 is 15 residues. Trimming shortened V by 8 bases and J by 4 bases, and 20 bases separated the two germline ends. This chain's CDR3 is CASGGAGRYPYGYTF. The CDR3 nucleotides read TGTGCCAGCGGGGGAGCGGGGCGCTACCCCTATGGCTACACCTTC.

CDR3 residues: CASSRQGENGYTF. For the CDR3, the DNA is TGCGCCAGCAGCCGACAGGGGGAGAATGGCTACACCTTC. The J gene is TRBJ1-2, the V gene TRBV5-1; 9 bases align to TRBD1. The CDR3 is 13 residues long. Germline lookup yields CDR1 SGHRS and CDR2 YFSETQ. V was pared by 4 bases and J by 6 bases, with 4 bases of the junction left unmatched.

This clone has just a few counts. CDR3 loop: CASSFNYEQYF. For the CDR3, the DNA is TGTGCCAGCAGTTTTAACTACGAGCAGTACTTC. The chain combines TRBV6-5 with TRBJ2-7; D not certain. This CDR3 is 11 amino acids long. Deletions cut 4 bases from V and 3 bases from J, with 4 bases between. Per the germline V gene, CDR1 is MNHEY and CDR2 is SVGAGI.

CDR3 sequence: CATSRRQGEAFF. CDR3 coding DNA: TGTGCCACCAGCCGACGACAGGGGGAAGCTTTCTTT. The V gene is TRBV15, the J gene TRBJ1-1, with 8 nucleotides matching TRBD1. Germline V gives CDR1 LNHNV, CDR2 YYDKDF (reference sequence). This CDR3 spans 12 amino acids. The V and J ends lost 5 bases and 8 bases, in that order; junction bases with no gene match: 4.